The 4 T cell receptor beta chains in this list originate from one sample, sequenced in a study of T cell changes during pregnancy in multiple sclerosis. TCRdb keeps only in-frame clones here, not all; method: immunoSEQ multiplex PCR. Of 40,000 to 55,000 clones listed, approximately 91% are singletons. This sample comprised CD4+ T cells from peripheral blood mononuclear cells, obtained in the first trimester of pregnancy. These receptors originate from a female donor with multiple sclerosis, enrolled in a pregnancy study.

The chain couples TRBV27 to TRBJ1-5, with 10 bases aligning to TRBD1. Germline V gene sequence: CDR1 MNHEY, CDR2 SMNVEV (reference sequence). Losses at the gene ends were 5 bases for V and 5 bases for J; bases not matched to a gene: 3. This CDR3 spans 14 amino acids. The CDR3 region has the DNA TGTGCCAGCAGTGGACAGGGGGGCTATCAGCCCCAGCATTTT. Translation: CASSGQGGYQPQHF.

This clone was detected once. This chain links TRBV29-1 with TRBJ1-2; D remains ambiguous. CDR3 length: 11 amino acids. Trimming removed 3 bases from V and 5 bases from J, with 7 bases in between. Germline V gives CDR1 SQVTM, CDR2 ANQGSEA. CDR3 residues: CSVDRGYGYTF. The CDR3, as DNA: TGCAGCGTTGACAGAGGATATGGCTACACCTTC.

This chain uses TRBV6-1 with TRBJ2-6; TRBD1 agrees at 9 bases. Germline CDR1 reads MNHNS; CDR2 reads SASEGT. This CDR3 region has 15 residues. V shed 6 bases, J shed 2 bases, and the junction held 2 bases outside the gene matches. Here the CDR3 reads CASSDRGAGANVLTF. The DNA for the CDR3 is TGTGCCAGCAGCGACAGGGGGGCTGGGGCCAACGTCCTGACTTTC.

The chain couples TRBV28 to TRBJ1-2, with D tentatively TRBD1 (6 bases). The CDR3 runs to 14 residues. Germline CDR1 reads MDHEN; CDR2 reads SYDVKM. Trimming removed 6 bases at V and 4 bases at J, with 15 bases between. CDR3 sequence reads: CASREGDRFYGYTF. The CDR3 bases are TGTGCCAGCAGAGAAGGAGACAGGTTCTATGGCTACACCTTC.